The next 9 T cell receptor beta chains were all read from a single sample in a study of T cell responses to AZD1222 COVID-19 vaccine. Profiled with immunoSEQ multiplex PCR; TCRdb holds only in-frame clones, not every one. The sample lists 99,000 or so clones, 88% seen once, with approximately 9% in the top ten. Sequencing used peripheral blood, obtained on day 0 of AZD1222 vaccination. Every receptor here comes from an adult in good health.

In this sample, this clone is medium-sized. The CDR3 protein is CASSLGERQPQHF. The CDR3 coding sequence is TGTGCCAGCAGTTTAGGGGAGAGGCAGCCCCAGCATTTT. The rearrangement joins TRBV28 to TRBJ1-5; D unclear. Deletions cut 2 bases from V and 7 bases from J, with 9 bases between. Germline V gene sequence: CDR1 MDHEN, CDR2 SYDVKM. This CDR3 region has 13 residues.

The chain uses TRBV14 and TRBJ1-1; 9 nucleotides align to TRBD1. This CDR3 spans 15 amino acids. With 4 bases clipped from V and 7 bases from J, the junction kept 10 bases outside the gene matches. Germline V CDR1 and CDR2: SGHDN, FVKESK. CDR3 protein: CASSPLPTGGLEAFF. The DNA of the CDR3 is TGTGCCAGCAGCCCCCTTCCGACAGGGGGACTTGAAGCTTTCTTT.

The J gene is TRBJ1-2, the V gene TRBV7-2; D is uncertain. Between the trimmed V and J ends, which lost 4 bases and 8 bases, there was a span of 23 bases. Germline V gives CDR1 SGHTA, CDR2 FQGNSA. The CDR3 length is 16 residues. CDR3: CASSSGGVAPTGGYTF. CDR3 sequence (DNA): TGTGCCAGCAGCTCGGGCGGGGTAGCTCCCACGGGGGGCTACACCTTC.

V and J are TRBV28 and TRBJ2-7; no clear D gene. Trimming cost V 8 bases and J 5 bases, with 19 bases left between them. The CDR3 runs 14 residues. Germline lookup yields CDR1 MDHEN and CDR2 SYDVKM. DNA for the CDR3: TGTGCCAGCCCACCAGCGAATTCGCCTAACGAGCAGTACTTC. Encoded protein: CASPPANSPNEQYF.

The rearrangement joins TRBV13 to TRBJ1-2, with D perhaps TRBD1 (5 bases). Germline V gene data show CDR1 as PRHDT and CDR2 as FYEKMQ (reference sequence). CDR3 length: 15 residues. The V gene lost 5 bases and the J gene lost 8 bases, with 21 bases spanning the gap. The CDR3 protein is CASSRTPGPGNGYTF. CDR3 DNA: TGTGCCAGCAGCCGCACCCCGGGACCCGGCAACGGCTACACCTTC.

The chain is built from TRBV29-1 and TRBJ2-7, with D unresolved. Germline CDR1 SQVTM, CDR2 ANQGSEA. V lost 4 bases and J 5 bases, leaving 18 bases between the germline ends. This CDR3 contains 14 residues. The CDR3 loop is CSVGTRRLQNEQYF. The CDR3 bases are TGCAGCGTTGGAACGAGACGGTTACAGAACGAGCAGTACTTC.

The chain uses TRBV19 and TRBJ1-4; no clear D. Between the trimmed V and J ends, which lost 3 bases and 3 bases, there was a span of 8 bases. Germline CDR1 is LNHDA and CDR2 is SQIVND (reference sequence). This CDR3 has 14 amino acids. The CDR3 sequence is CASSIQVANEKLFF. The CDR3 DNA sequence: TGTGCCAGTAGTATCCAGGTTGCTAATGAAAAACTGTTTTTT.

This clone appeared once. The chain uses TRBV10-3 and TRBJ2-7; the D is unclear. This CDR3 comprises 13 residues. The germline CDR1 and CDR2 sequences are ENHRY and SYGVKD. V was shortened by 5 bases and J by 2 bases, with 10 bases between the two germline ends. In DNA, the CDR3 is TGTGCCATCAGTCCCCAAATAACCTACGAGCAGTACTTC. Translating gives CAISPQITYEQYF.

This clone was picked up a small number of times. V is TRBV6-5 and J is TRBJ1-2; D is unresolved. The V end lost 10 bases, the J end lost 0 bases, and 15 bases lay between the germline ends. CDR1 is MNHEY, CDR2 SVGAGI, per germline. The CDR3 covers 14 residues. This CDR3 is CATRWLQANYGYTF. The DNA for the CDR3 is TGTGCCACCAGATGGCTCCAGGCTAACTATGGCTACACCTTC.